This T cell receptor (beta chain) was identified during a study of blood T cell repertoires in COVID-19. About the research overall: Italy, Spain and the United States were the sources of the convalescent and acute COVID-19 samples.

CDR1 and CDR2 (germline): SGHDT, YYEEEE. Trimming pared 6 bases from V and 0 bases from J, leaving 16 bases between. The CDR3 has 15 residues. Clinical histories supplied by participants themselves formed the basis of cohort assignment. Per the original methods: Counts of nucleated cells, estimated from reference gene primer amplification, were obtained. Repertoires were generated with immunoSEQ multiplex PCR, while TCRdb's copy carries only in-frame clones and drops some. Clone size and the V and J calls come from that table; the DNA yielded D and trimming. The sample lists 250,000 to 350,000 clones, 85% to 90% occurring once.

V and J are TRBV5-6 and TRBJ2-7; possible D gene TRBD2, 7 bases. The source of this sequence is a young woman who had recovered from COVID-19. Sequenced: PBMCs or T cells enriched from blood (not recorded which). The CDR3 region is CASTGRGGRSYEQYF. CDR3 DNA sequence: TGTGCCAGCACGGGGAGGGGGGGCCGCTCCTACGAGCAGTACTTC.